This entry lists 15 T cell receptor beta chains sequenced from one sample in a study of Graves' ophthalmopathy and Graves' hyperthyroidism. Amplification of TCR beta CDR3 regions used RNA transcripts. An opening RT-PCR round employed HTBI primers and preceded a second-round multiplex PCR. TCRdb processed the multiplex PCR reads anew with MiXCR; each CDR3 protein has one entry. The sample records fewer than 650,000 distinct CDR3 sequences, about 24% being singletons. The sequencing sample was made of peripheral blood. The receptors here all came from a young woman with stable Graves' hyperthyroidism. Some clones in this sample may be carry-over from other donors' samples.

In regard to this clonotype: The junction and the germline gene differ at one end; a read error may be behind it. The CDR3 loop is CASGRTGYIPRKNSNQPPHF. In DNA form, the CDR3 reads TGTGCTAGTGGACGAACTGGGTACATCCCCCGTAAAAATAGCAATCAGCCCCCGCATTTT. The J gene is TRBJ1-5, the V gene TRBV12-5; D unclear. The CDR3 extends over 20 amino acids. CDR1 is LGHNT and CDR2 is FRNRAP in the germline V gene.

This rearrangement joins TRBV12-3 or TRBV12-4 to TRBJ1-5; D perhaps matches TRBD1 (5 bases). Trimming left V 6 bases short and J 2 bases short, with 14 bases between. The CDR3 is 15 amino acids. In DNA, the CDR3 is TGTGCCAGCAGCCTTGCAGGGCCCGGCAATCAGCCCCAGCATTTT. Encoded protein: CASSLAGPGNQPQHF.

This clonotype has ten or more counts. The gene calls are TRBV6-1 and TRBJ1-2; D is ambiguous. V lost 1 base and J 7 bases, leaving 13 bases between the germline ends. This CDR3 region has 14 residues. In germline, CDR1 is MNHNS, CDR2 SASEGT. This CDR3 is CASSEVDTLGGYTF. The CDR3 nucleotides read TGTGCCAGCAGTGAAGTAGATACTCTTGGTGGCTACACCTTC.

The table lists this clonotype with many counts. The chain combines TRBV9 with TRBJ1-6; D may be TRBD1 (6 bases). From germline, CDR1 is SGDLS and CDR2 YYNGEE. The CDR3 is made up of 12 amino acids. V was cut by 0 bases and J by 11 bases, with 6 bases left in between. The DNA of the CDR3 is TGTGCCAGCAGCGTAGAGGGGGCACCCCTCCACTTT. Translated: CASSVEGAPLHF. Supplemented by reference TRBV9 and TRBJ1-6, the full variable domain reads DSGVTQTPKHLITATGQRVTLRCSPRSGDLSVYWYQQSLDQGLQFLIQYYNGEERAKGNILERFSAQQFPDLHSELNLSSLELGDSALYFCASSVEGAPLHFGNGTRLTVT.

This clonotype was recorded at least ten times. The rearrangement links TRBV28 to TRBJ1-1; the D is unclear. V gave up 4 bases and J gave up 4 bases, with 16 bases separating them. Germline-derived CDR1 and CDR2 are MDHEN and SYDVKM. The CDR3 totals 15 residues. CDR3 in amino acids: CASSSSTGGVTEAFF. CDR3 nucleotide sequence: TGTGCCAGCAGTTCCTCTACCGGAGGTGTCACTGAAGCTTTCTTT.

V and J are TRBV12-3 or TRBV12-4 and TRBJ1-2; TRBD1 matches 7 bases. V lost 8 bases, J lost 7 bases, and 7 bases stayed unmatched. This CDR3 contains 12 residues. The CDR3 DNA reads as TGTGCCAGCCGACTGGCAGGGGGTGGCTACACCTTC. Protein: CASRLAGGGYTF.

This clonotype was seen at least ten times. The rearrangement links TRBV12-3 or TRBV12-4 to TRBJ1-2, with a weak D call TRBD1 (6 bases). This CDR3 is built from 16 residues. The V end lost 0 bases, the J end lost 3 bases, and 14 bases lay between the germline ends. Here the CDR3 reads CASSLAGGRGDYGYTF. The CDR3, as DNA: TGTGCCAGCAGTTTAGCGGGGGGTAGGGGGGACTATGGCTACACCTTC.

This clonotype was observed at least ten times. A much bigger clone sits one base away, suggesting this may be a read error. The chain recombines TRBV28 with TRBJ2-5; 9 positions match TRBD2. The germline CDR1 and CDR2 sequences are MDHEN and SYDVKM. The CDR3 covers 16 residues. CDR3 region: CAGSGRSSGDQETQYF. CDR3 DNA sequence: TGTGCCGGCAGTGGCCGTTCTAGCGGGGATCAAGAGACCCAGTACTTC.

At least ten counts were recorded for this clonotype. This chain connects TRBV15 to TRBJ1-5; 12 bases match TRBD1. Looked up from germline, CDR1 is LNHNV and CDR2 is YYDKDF (reference sequence). After removal of 0 bases from V and 4 bases from J, the junction contained 4 bases not matched to a gene. The CDR3 contains 17 residues. CDR3 sequence (DNA): TGTGCCACCAGCAGAGATATGGGACAGGGGGCGAATCAGCCCCAGCATTTT. Translating it yields CATSRDMGQGANQPQHF.

This clonotype was detected ten times or more. V is TRBV5-6 and J is TRBJ2-7; D gene unclear. The CDR3 runs to 13 residues. Germline V gives CDR1 SGHDT, CDR2 YYEEEE. The V and J ends lost 2 bases and 2 bases respectively, with 8 bases between them. The CDR3 spells CASSFLGTYEQYF. CDR3 nucleotide sequence: TGTGCCAGCAGCTTTCTGGGGACCTACGAGCAGTACTTC.

This clonotype has ten or more counts. The chain couples TRBV28 to TRBJ2-5; 7 bases align to TRBD1. The CDR3 consists of 13 residues. Germline loops: CDR1 MDHEN, CDR2 SYDVKM. J gave up 3 bases and V 8 bases, and 6 bases lay outside the gene matches. The CDR3: CASSQGVEETQYF. The CDR3 coding sequence is TGTGCCAGCTCTCAGGGGGTAGAAGAGACCCAGTACTTC. Full variable domain (remainder filled in from reference TRBV28 and TRBJ2-5): DVKVTQSSRYLVKRTGEKVFLECVQDMDHENMFWYRQDPGLGLRLIYFSYDVKMKEKGDIPEGYSVSREKKERFSLILESASTNQTSMYLCASSQGVEETQYFGPGTRLLVL.

With regard to this clonotype: This may come from a read error, since a much larger clone is one base off. The DNA for the CDR3 is TGTGCCTGGAGTACGGGGGGGCTAGGCAAAAACATGCAGTACTTC. As protein: CAWSTGGLGKNMQYF. The chain combines TRBV30 with TRBJ2-4, with 8 nucleotides matching TRBD2. The germline CDR1 and CDR2 sequences are GTSNPN and SVGIG (reference sequence). The CDR3 has 15 amino acids.

This clonotype showed up many times. This chain connects TRBV27 to TRBJ2-7, with TRBD1 as a possible D gene (5 bases). CDR3 size: 14 residues. V lost 4 bases and J lost 0, with 10 bases in between. Germline lookup yields CDR1 MNHEY and CDR2 SMNVEV (reference sequence). CDR3 nucleotides: TGTGCCAGCAGTTCGGCCGACAGCTCCTACGAGCAGTACTTC. It specifies CASSSADSSYEQYF.

Only a few counts were recorded for this clonotype. The V gene is TRBV2, the J gene TRBJ1-1, with TRBD1 identical over 11 bases. The CDR3 sequence is 14 residues long. In germline, CDR1 is SNHLY, CDR2 FYNNEI. V shed 5 bases and J 5 bases; nucleotides not matched to a gene: 4. The CDR3 protein is CASSFGQGATEAFF. The CDR3 nucleotides read TGTGCCAGCAGTTTTGGACAGGGGGCGACTGAAGCTTTCTTT.

This clonotype was recorded a few times. V and J are TRBV12-3 or TRBV12-4 and TRBJ1-6; D perhaps matches TRBD1 (6 bases). The CDR3 consists of 14 residues. Trimming pared 3 bases from V and 7 bases from J, leaving 10 bases between. Written as DNA, the CDR3 is TGTGCCAGCAGTTTTGGGGGGCGAAATTCACCCCTCCACTTT. Translation gives CASSFGGRNSPLHF.